This T cell receptor beta chain appears in the sequencing data of a study of metastatic and nonmetastatic thyroid tumors. Study background: Where malignant and benign thyroid patients were concerned, repertoires were compared across blood and tumor or nodule tissue.

Study-wide results and caveats: For both blood and tumor, malignant thyroid tumors reportedly showed significantly higher TCR beta diversity than benign nodules did.

Under the authors' procedure: The study took CDR3 differences across clinicopathological groups and made a distant-metastasis classifier for papillary thyroid cancer from them. TCRdb re-called clones via MiXCR from the PCR reads. The V and J calls follow TCRdb's processing rather than the paper's. The profile shows 55,000 or so clones, roughly a sixth of them singletons. Germline V CDR1 and CDR2: GTSNPN, SVGIG (reference sequence). V lost 6 bases and J lost 6, with 12 bases in between. The CDR3 runs to 13 residues. Concerning this clone itself: Its target is unknown.

Patients had received no treatment of any kind before thyroid surgery. Sequencing was performed on blood. The sequence came from a female donor with papillary thyroid cancer or a benign thyroid nodule (not recorded which). Some clones in this sample may be carry-over from other donors' samples. The genes are TRBV30 and TRBJ1-6, with D perhaps matching TRBD1 (5 bases). The CDR3 DNA is TGTGCCTGTAGAGGGGAGTTTAATTCACCCCTCCACTTT. Translated, it gives CACRGEFNSPLHF.